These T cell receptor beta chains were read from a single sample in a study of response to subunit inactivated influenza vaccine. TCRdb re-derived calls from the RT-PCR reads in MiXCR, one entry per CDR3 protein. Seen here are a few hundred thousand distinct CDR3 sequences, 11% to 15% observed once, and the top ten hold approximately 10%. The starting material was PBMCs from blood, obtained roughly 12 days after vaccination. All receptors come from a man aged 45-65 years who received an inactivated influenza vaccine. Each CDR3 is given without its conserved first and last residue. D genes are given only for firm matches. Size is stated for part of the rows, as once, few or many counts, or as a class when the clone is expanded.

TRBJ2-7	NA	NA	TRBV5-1	ASSLEVESYEQY
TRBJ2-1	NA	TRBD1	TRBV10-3	AIRDGTGQLGEQF
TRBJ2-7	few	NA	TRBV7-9	ASRDGITYEQY
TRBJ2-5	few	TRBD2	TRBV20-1	SASGGTSGQETQY
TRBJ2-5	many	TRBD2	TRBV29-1	SVRPRGIETQY
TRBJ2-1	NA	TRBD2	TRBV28	ASSLASGRGNEQF
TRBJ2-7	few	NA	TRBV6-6	ASALVGVYEQY
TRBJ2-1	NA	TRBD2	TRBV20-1	SASLAGVDEQF
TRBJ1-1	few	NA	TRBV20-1	SVLTENTEAF
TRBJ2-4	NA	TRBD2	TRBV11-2	ASSTRWSSGGNIQY
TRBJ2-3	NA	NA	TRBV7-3	ASSSTTRGTQY
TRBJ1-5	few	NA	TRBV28	ASSLRQLQPQH
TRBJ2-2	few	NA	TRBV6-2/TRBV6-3	ASSYPGLLRTGELF
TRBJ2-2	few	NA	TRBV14	ASSQKGTTTGELF
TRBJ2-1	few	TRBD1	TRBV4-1	ASSQDRDRITHNEQF
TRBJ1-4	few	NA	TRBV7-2	ASSLGLRGGEKLF
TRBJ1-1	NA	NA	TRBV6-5	ASSSGRANTEAF
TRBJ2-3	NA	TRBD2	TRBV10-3	AISGTSGSPDTQY
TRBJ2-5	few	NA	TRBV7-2	ASSSRGQGRETQY
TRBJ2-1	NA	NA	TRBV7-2	ASSLGQFNEQF
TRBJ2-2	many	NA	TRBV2	ASKDWNTGELF
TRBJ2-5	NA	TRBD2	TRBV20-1	SANGGMAGGPGETQY
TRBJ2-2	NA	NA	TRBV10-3	ATHSSITGTPSAGELF
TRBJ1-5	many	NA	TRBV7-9	RDDNQPQH
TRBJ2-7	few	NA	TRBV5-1	ASSLVDRNYEQY
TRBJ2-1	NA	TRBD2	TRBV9	ASSVGGRAASEQF
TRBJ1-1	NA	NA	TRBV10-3	AIKFGGDTEAF
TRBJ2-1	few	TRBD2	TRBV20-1	SAVGLAGDNEQF
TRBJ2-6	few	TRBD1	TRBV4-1	ASSQTDRAGANVLT
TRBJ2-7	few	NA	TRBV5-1	ASSPSGAYEQY
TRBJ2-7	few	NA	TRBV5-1	ASSKDTTSSYEQY
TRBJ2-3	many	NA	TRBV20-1	SAAQGSSTDTQY
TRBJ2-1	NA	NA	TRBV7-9	ASSPDRRAEQF
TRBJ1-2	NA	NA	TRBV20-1	SARETGVGYT
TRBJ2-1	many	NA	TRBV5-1	ASSLTGPPKNEQF
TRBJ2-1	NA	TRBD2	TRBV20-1	SARASGLSYNEQF
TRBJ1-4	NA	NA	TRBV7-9	ASSPSGRNNEKLF
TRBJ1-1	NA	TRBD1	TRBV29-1	SVGGQGVTEAF
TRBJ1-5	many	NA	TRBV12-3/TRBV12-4	ASSPTGAWGQPQH
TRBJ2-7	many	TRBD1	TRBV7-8	ASSIVPGQGTYEQY
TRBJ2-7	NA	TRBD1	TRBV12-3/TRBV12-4	ASTGTGSEQY
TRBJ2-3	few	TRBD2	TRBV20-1	SASPLAGSTDTQY
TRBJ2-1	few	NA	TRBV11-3	ASSSRGAYYNEQF
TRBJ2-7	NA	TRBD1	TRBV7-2	ASSVRDRGYEQY
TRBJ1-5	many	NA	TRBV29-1	SVGGGGSQPQH